This is a list of T cell receptor beta chains from one sample in a study of early T cells in non-severe SARS-CoV-2 infection. Each CDR3 protein gets one entry after TCRdb re-called the 5' RACE reads with MiXCR. The repertoire consists of about 99,000 distinct CDR3 sequences, with roughly 17% occurring once and the leading ten covering roughly 1.2%. Material: whole blood. Receptors were obtained from an adult who was a healthcare worker with PCR-confirmed SARS-CoV-2 infection or an uninfected control (not recorded which). CDR3s include the opening cysteine and the closing phenylalanine or tryptophan. The D gene is left open where the match is weak. Only part of the rows carry a size: once, few, many, or a class if the clone is expanded.

j_gene,d_gene,v_gene,abundance,len,CDR3nt,CDR3aa
TRBJ2-1,.,TRBV12-5,.,13,TGTGCTAGTGGCCCAAAGTTAGACAATGAGCAGTTCTTC,CASGPKLDNEQFF
TRBJ1-4,TRBD1,TRBV20-1,.,12,TGCAGTGCTTACGACAGGGGACCCAAACTGTTTTTT,CSAYDRGPKLFF
TRBJ2-5,.,TRBV11-2,many,16,TGTGCCAGCAGCTTGGGTGAGACATCAGGGGCGGAGACCCAGTACTTC,CASSLGETSGAETQYF
TRBJ2-2,.,TRBV10-1,few,14,TGCGCCAGCAGTTTGTACAGAACTACCGGGGAGCTGTTTTTT,CASSLYRTTGELFF
TRBJ2-1,TRBD2,TRBV29-1,.,12,TGCAGCGGAGGGACTAGCGGACCCGAGCAGTTCTTC,CSGGTSGPEQFF
TRBJ1-2,.,TRBV4-3,.,13,TGCGCCAGCAGCCAAGGGGAGCACTATGGCTACACCTTC,CASSQGEHYGYTF
TRBJ2-7,TRBD1,TRBV12-3/TRBV12-4,.,16,TGTGCCAGCAGACCTAAGGGACAGGGTCCCCGCTACGAGCAGTACTTC,CASRPKGQGPRYEQYF
TRBJ2-3,.,TRBV5-1,.,14,TGCGCCAGCAGCTCGGCCAATCTAGGGAATACGCAGTATTTT,CASSSANLGNTQYF
TRBJ2-1,.,TRBV24-1,.,15,TGTGCCACCAGTGGGCGGGGGCCCTCCTACAATGAGCAGTTCTTC,CATSGRGPSYNEQFF
TRBJ2-3,.,TRBV30,few,15,TGTGCCTGGAGTGTACTAGGGGGGGCGGCAGATACGCAGTATTTT,CAWSVLGGAADTQYF
TRBJ2-4,.,TRBV6-2/TRBV6-3,many,12,TGTGCCAGCAGACTTCAGGGACACATTCAGTACTTC,CASRLQGHIQYF
TRBJ2-3,.,TRBV24-1,many,18,TGTGCCACCAGTGACCCCGATATTGGGGGAACTAGCACAGATACGCAGTATTTT,CATSDPDIGGTSTDTQYF
TRBJ1-6,TRBD1,TRBV28,.,15,TGTGCCAGCTCCGCGGACAGGGGTTCTAATTCACCCCTCCACTTT,CASSADRGSNSPLHF
TRBJ1-6,TRBD1,TRBV12-3/TRBV12-4,.,17,TGTGCCAGCAGTAGGGACAGGGGAAGCTCCTATAATTCACCCCTCCACTTT,CASSRDRGSSYNSPLHF
TRBJ1-3,.,TRBV7-2,many,15,TGTGCCAGCAGCTTAGGTCCAGGAGTTGGAAACACCATATATTTT,CASSLGPGVGNTIYF
TRBJ1-5,.,TRBV27,few,17,TGTGCCAGCAGTCCCCGGGGAGTTTGGGCCGTCAATCAGCCCCAGCATTTT,CASSPRGVWAVNQPQHF
TRBJ1-4,.,TRBV10-3,few,14,TGTGCCATCAGTGGGGACGGAACTAATGAAAAACTGTTTTTT,CAISGDGTNEKLFF
TRBJ2-7,.,TRBV27,many,16,TGTGCCAGCAGTTTATCACCCCCGGACAGTACCTACGAGCAGTACTTC,CASSLSPPDSTYEQYF
TRBJ1-1,.,TRBV18,few,16,TGTGCCAGCCATTCAATTCTGGGGGAGGGAATCACTGAAGCTTTCTTT,CASHSILGEGITEAFF
TRBJ2-5,.,TRBV10-2,few,14,TGCGCCAGCAATTTCGGACAGCGCCAAGAGACCCAGTACTTC,CASNFGQRQETQYF
TRBJ2-5,TRBD1,TRBV18,few,18,TGTGCCAGCTCACAGCGCCCGGACAGGCAGGGCGTTGGAGAGACCCAGTACTTC,CASSQRPDRQGVGETQYF
TRBJ1-4,.,TRBV29-1,few,12,TGCAGCGTGACCTCGACTAATGAAAAACTGTTTTTT,CSVTSTNEKLFF
TRBJ2-1,.,TRBV25-1,.,13,TGTGCCACCTCGGGAGTAGCCTACAATGAGCAGTTCTTC,CATSGVAYNEQFF
TRBJ1-5,.,TRBV6-2/TRBV6-3,.,12,TGTGCCAGCAACCAGGGCCTTCAGCCCCAGCATTTT,CASNQGLQPQHF
TRBJ2-4,TRBD2,TRBV6-2/TRBV6-3,.,12,TGTGCCAGCAATAGTCTAGCGGGGCCCAAGTACTTC,CASNSLAGPKYF
TRBJ2-3,TRBD2,TRBV11-2,many,16,TGTGCCAGCAGCTTAGATCTGGGCGGGGGATCCAATACGCAGTATTTT,CASSLDLGGGSNTQYF
TRBJ2-1,TRBD2,TRBV12-3/TRBV12-4,.,14,TGTGCCAGCAGTTCGGGACTAGCGGGGCATGAGCAGTTCTTC,CASSSGLAGHEQFF
TRBJ1-1,.,TRBV5-1,many,13,TGCGCCAGCGGTGAGGGGCCTATGGCTGAAGCTTTCTTT,CASGEGPMAEAFF
TRBJ2-7,TRBD1,TRBV29-1,.,11,TGCAGCGTCGGACAGGGAAGGGAGCAGTACTTC,CSVGQGREQYF
TRBJ1-1,.,TRBV18,.,14,TGTGCCAGCTCACCACCATCCAGGGCATCTGAAGCTTTCTTT,CASSPPSRASEAFF
TRBJ2-3,.,TRBV5-4,.,14,TGTGCCAGCAGCTTACAACATCCCACAGATACGCAGTATTTT,CASSLQHPTDTQYF
TRBJ1-1,.,TRBV6-1,.,12,TGTGCCAGCATCCCGAGGGGCACTGAAGCTTTCTTT,CASIPRGTEAFF
TRBJ2-1,.,TRBV28,few,16,TGTGCCAGCAGTTTACGAGCTAGCTCTGTTTACAATGAGCAGTTCTTC,CASSLRASSVYNEQFF
TRBJ1-1,.,TRBV20-1,few,15,TGCAGTGCTACGGGAGGGGGGGACTTGAACACTGAAGCTTTCTTT,CSATGGGDLNTEAFF
TRBJ2-3,.,TRBV27,.,16,TGTGCCAGCAGTCTGAAGTTGGGGGCGGCTGTAGATACGCAGTATTTT,CASSLKLGAAVDTQYF
TRBJ2-7,.,TRBV19,.,15,TGTGCCAGTAGTATAGCCTGGGGGAATACTTACGAGCAGTACTTC,CASSIAWGNTYEQYF
TRBJ2-1,.,TRBV7-2,many,14,TGTGCCAGCAGCTTCGAGGATTTCTACAATGAGCAGTTCTTC,CASSFEDFYNEQFF
TRBJ2-7,.,TRBV20-1,few,14,TGCAGTGCTAGGGTCGGGGGCCTAGGGGACGAGCAGTACTTC,CSARVGGLGDEQYF
TRBJ2-5,TRBD2,TRBV20-1,few,17,TGCAGTGCTAGAGGCCAGTCTATCGGGGGGGCCGGGAAGACCCAGTACTTC,CSARGQSIGGAGKTQYF
TRBJ2-3,TRBD1,TRBV6-5,few,15,TGTGCCAGCAGAGACAGGGGGAGGGGCACAGATACGCAGTATTTT,CASRDRGRGTDTQYF
TRBJ2-2,.,TRBV6-2/TRBV6-3,few,11,TGTGCCGTTCTGGACGGCGGGGAGCTGTTTTTT,CAVLDGGELFF
TRBJ2-1,.,TRBV27,.,15,TGTGCCAGCAGTTTATCCCGATCAGGGATTGATGAGCAGTTCTTC,CASSLSRSGIDEQFF
TRBJ2-7,TRBD1,TRBV7-2,.,14,TGTGCCAGCAGCGCCGGGACAGGCGCCTACGAGCAGTACTTC,CASSAGTGAYEQYF
TRBJ2-4,.,TRBV20-1,many,14,TGCAGTGCTTCACACAGGGTTACCAAAAACATTCAGTACTTC,CSASHRVTKNIQYF
TRBJ2-7,TRBD1,TRBV12-3/TRBV12-4,.,13,TGTGCCAGCAGTGTCGGACAGGCCTACGAGCAGTACTTC,CASSVGQAYEQYF
TRBJ2-5,.,TRBV29-1,.,13,TGCAGCGTTGCCGGGATGAATGGAGAGACCCAGTACTTC,CSVAGMNGETQYF
TRBJ2-2,.,TRBV3-1,.,14,TGTGCCAGCAGCCAAGCCTCGGACACCGGGGAGCTGTTTTTT,CASSQASDTGELFF
TRBJ1-1,TRBD1,TRBV18,few,16,TGTGCCAGCGCCCCGGGACAGGACCTTTCTTGGGCTGAAGCTTTCTTT,CASAPGQDLSWAEAFF
TRBJ2-7,.,TRBV7-2,.,13,TGTGCCAGCAGCCTACCAGGGGGGGCGGGGCAGTACTTC,CASSLPGGAGQYF
TRBJ1-5,.,TRBV6-1,.,10,TGTGCCAGTAATAATCAGCCCCAGCATTTT,CASNNQPQHF
TRBJ1-5,.,TRBV6-2/TRBV6-3,.,13,TGTGCCAGCATCGAGGGAGATAATCAGCCCCAGCATTTT,CASIEGDNQPQHF
TRBJ1-1,TRBD1,TRBV20-1,.,13,TGCAGTGCTAGAGGTGACAGGGGATTTGAAGTTTTCTTT,CSARGDRGFEVFF
TRBJ1-2,.,TRBV7-2,.,15,TGTGCCAGCAGCTTAGTAATGTCAGAGAACTATGGCTACACCTTC,CASSLVMSENYGYTF
TRBJ2-4,.,TRBV18,.,13,TGTGCCAGCTCACCTAATCCAGGGGACATTCAGTACTTC,CASSPNPGDIQYF
TRBJ2-7,.,TRBV18,.,16,TGTGCCAGCTCACCAAGTCTAGTCTCATTGTCCTACGAGCAGTACTTC,CASSPSLVSLSYEQYF
TRBJ2-2,.,TRBV6-4,.,13,TGTGCCAGCAGTGATGGATACACCGGGGAGCTGTTTTTT,CASSDGYTGELFF
TRBJ2-1,TRBD2,TRBV12-3/TRBV12-4,few,17,TGTGCCAGCAGTCTCTCACTAGCGGGGGGGTCCTACAATGAGCAGTTCTTC,CASSLSLAGGSYNEQFF
TRBJ2-7,.,TRBV30,few,11,TGTGCCTGGAGTCGGCCTTACGAGCAGTACTTC,CAWSRPYEQYF
TRBJ1-1,.,TRBV5-1,few,12,TGCGCCAGCAGCGCAGAGAGGACTGAAGCTTTCTTT,CASSAERTEAFF
TRBJ2-7,.,TRBV14,few,14,TGTGCCAGCAGCCCTTTCCGGGGCCCCTACGAGCAGTACTTC,CASSPFRGPYEQYF